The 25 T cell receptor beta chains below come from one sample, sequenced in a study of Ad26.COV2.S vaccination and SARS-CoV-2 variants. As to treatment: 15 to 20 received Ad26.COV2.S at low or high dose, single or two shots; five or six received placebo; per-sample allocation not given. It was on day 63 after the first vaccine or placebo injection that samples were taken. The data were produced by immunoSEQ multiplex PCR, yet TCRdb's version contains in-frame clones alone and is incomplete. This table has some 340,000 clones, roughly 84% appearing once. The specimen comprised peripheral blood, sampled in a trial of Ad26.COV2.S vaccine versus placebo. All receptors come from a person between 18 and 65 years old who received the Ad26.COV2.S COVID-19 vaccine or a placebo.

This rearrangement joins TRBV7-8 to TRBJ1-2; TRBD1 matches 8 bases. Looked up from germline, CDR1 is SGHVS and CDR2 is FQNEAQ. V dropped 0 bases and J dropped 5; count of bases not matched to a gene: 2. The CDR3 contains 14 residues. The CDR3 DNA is TGTGCCAGCAGCTTAGCGGGGACAGGATATGGCTACACCTTC. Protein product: CASSLAGTGYGYTF.

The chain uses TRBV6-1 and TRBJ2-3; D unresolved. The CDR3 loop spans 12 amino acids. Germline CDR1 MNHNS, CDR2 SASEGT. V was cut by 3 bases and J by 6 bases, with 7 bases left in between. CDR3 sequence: CASSDNRDTQYF. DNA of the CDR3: TGTGCCAGCAGTGATAATAGGGATACGCAGTATTTT.

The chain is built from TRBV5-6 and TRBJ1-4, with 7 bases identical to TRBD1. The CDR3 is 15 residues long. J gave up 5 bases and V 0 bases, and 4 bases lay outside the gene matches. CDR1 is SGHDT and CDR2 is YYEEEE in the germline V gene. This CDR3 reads CASSLVGTVNEKLFF. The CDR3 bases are TGTGCCAGCAGCTTGGTGGGGACAGTAAATGAAAAACTGTTTTTT.

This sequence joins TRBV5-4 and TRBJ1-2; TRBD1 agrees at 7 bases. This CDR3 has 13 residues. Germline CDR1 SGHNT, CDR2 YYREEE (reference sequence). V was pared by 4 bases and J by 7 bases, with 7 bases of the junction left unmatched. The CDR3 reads CASSGGQLPGYTF. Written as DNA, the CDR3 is TGTGCCAGCAGCGGGGGACAGTTGCCTGGCTACACCTTC.

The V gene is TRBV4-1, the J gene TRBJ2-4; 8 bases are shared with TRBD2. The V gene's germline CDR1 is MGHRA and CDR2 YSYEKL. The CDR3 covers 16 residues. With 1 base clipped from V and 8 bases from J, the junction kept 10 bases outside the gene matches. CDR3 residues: CASSQGGVAGRDIQYF. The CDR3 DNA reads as TGCGCCAGCAGCCAAGGAGGGGTAGCGGGGAGGGACATTCAGTACTTC.

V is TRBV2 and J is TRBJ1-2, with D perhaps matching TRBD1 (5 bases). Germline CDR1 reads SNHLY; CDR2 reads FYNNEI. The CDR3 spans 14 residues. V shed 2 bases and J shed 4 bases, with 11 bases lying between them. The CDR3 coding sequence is TGTGCCAGCAGTGAAAGAGAGGGGCTCTATGGCTACACCTTC. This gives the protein CASSEREGLYGYTF.

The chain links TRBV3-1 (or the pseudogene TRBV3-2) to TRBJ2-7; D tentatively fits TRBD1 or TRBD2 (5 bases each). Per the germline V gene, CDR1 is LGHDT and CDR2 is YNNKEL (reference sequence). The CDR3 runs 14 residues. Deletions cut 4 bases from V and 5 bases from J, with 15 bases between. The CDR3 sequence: CASSRRDPWHEQYF. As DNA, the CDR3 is TGTGCCAGCAGCCGTAGGGACCCTTGGCACGAGCAGTACTTC.

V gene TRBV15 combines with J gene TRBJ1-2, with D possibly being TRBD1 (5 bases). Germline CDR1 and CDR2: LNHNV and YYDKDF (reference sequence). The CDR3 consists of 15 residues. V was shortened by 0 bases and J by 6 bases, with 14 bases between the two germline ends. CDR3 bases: TGTGCCACCAGCAGAGATAGGGGAAGGCTGGATGGCTACACCTTC. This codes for CATSRDRGRLDGYTF.

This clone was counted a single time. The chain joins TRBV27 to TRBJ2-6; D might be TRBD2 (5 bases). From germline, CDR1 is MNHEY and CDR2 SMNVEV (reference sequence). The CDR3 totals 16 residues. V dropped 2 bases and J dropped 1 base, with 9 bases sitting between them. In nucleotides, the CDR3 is TGTGCCAGCAGTTTACTTGGCGGGTCTGGGGCCAACGTCCTGACTTTC. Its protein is CASSLLGGSGANVLTF.

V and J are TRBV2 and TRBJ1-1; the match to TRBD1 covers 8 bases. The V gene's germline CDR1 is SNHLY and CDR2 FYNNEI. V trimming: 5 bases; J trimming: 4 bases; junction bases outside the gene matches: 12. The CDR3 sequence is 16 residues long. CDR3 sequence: CASSIMTMGTGTEAFF. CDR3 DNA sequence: TGTGCCAGCAGTATTATGACAATGGGGACAGGCACTGAAGCTTTCTTT.

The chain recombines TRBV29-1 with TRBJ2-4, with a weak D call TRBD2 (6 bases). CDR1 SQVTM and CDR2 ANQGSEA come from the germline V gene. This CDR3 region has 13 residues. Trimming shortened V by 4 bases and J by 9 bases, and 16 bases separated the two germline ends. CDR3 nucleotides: TGCAGCGTTGGGGGGGTAGGTCTCGGCATTCAGTACTTC. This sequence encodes CSVGGVGLGIQYF.

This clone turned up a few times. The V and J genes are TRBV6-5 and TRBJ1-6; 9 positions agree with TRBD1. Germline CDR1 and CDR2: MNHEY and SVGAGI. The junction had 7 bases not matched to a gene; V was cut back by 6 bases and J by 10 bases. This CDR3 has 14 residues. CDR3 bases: TGTGCCAGCAGGCCCCTTACAGGGGGCTCACCCCTCCACTTT. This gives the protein CASRPLTGGSPLHF.

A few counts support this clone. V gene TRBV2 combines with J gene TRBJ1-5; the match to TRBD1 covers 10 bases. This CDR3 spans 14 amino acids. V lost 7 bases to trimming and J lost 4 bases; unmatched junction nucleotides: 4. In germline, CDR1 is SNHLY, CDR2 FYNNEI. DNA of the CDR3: TGTGCCAGCACCCCGGACAGGGGGAATCAGCCCCAGCATTTT. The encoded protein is CASTPDRGNQPQHF.

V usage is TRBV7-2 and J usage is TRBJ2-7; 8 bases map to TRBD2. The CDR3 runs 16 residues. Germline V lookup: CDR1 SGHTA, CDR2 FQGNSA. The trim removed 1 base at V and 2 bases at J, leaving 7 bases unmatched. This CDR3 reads CASSLDGGGTAYEQYF. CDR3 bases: TGTGCCAGCAGCTTAGACGGCGGGGGGACCGCCTACGAGCAGTACTTC.

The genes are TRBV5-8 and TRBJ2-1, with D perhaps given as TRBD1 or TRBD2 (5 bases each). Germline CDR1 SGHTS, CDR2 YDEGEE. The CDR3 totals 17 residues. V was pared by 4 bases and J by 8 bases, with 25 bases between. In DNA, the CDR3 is TGTGCCAGCAGCCCCCCATTCACAGGAATCGCGCGGGATGAGCAGTTCTTC. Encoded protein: CASSPPFTGIARDEQFF.

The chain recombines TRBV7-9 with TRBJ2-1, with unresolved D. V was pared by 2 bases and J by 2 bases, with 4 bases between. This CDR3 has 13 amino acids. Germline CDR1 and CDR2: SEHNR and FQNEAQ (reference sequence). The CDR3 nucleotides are TGTGCCAGCAGCTTATATCCCTACAATGAGCAGTTCTTC. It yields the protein CASSLYPYNEQFF.

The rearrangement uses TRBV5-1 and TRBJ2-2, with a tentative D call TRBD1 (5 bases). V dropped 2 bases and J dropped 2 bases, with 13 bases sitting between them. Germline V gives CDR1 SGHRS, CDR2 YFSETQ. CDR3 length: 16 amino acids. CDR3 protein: CASSLQVSINTGELFF. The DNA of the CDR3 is TGCGCCAGCAGCTTACAGGTTTCTATTAACACCGGGGAGCTGTTTTTT.

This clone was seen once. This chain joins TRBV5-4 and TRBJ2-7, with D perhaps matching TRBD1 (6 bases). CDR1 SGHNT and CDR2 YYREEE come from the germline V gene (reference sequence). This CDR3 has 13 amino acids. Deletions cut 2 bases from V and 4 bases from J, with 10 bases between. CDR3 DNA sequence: TGTGCCAGCAGCTTCCCTGGACAGTACGAGCAGTACTTC. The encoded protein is CASSFPGQYEQYF.

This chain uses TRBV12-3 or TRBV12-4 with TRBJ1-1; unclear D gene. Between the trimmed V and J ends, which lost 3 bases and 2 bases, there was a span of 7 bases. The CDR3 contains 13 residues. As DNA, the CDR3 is TGTGCCAGCAGTTTCTCGGTTAACACTGAAGCTTTCTTT. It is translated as CASSFSVNTEAFF.

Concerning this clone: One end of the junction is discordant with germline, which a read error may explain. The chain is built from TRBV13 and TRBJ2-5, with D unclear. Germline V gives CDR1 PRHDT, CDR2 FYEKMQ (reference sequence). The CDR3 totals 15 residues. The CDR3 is CASSLGGPPKGTQYF. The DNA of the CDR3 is TGTGCCAGCAGCCTAGGCGGTCCCCCGAAAGGGACCCAGTACTTC.

CDR3 amino acids: CASSHRDIRELFF. CDR3 bases: TGTGCCAGCTCACACCGGGACATCCGGGAGCTGTTTTTT. The V call is TRBV18, the J call TRBJ2-2; TRBD1 is a possible D gene (6 bases). Germline CDR1 KGHSH, CDR2 LQKENI. The length of the CDR3 is 13 residues. V lost 4 bases to trimming and J lost 9 bases, with 12 bases between them.

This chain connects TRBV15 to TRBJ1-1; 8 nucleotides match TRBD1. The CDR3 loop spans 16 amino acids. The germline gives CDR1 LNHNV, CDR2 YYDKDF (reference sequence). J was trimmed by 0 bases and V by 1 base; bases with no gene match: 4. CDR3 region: CATSRAPTGVNTEAFF. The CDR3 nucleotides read TGTGCCACCAGCAGAGCCCCGACAGGGGTGAACACTGAAGCTTTCTTT.

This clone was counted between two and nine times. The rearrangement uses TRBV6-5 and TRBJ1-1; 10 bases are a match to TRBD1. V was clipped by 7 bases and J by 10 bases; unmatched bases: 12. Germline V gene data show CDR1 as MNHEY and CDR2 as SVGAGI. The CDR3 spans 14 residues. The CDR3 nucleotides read TGTGCCAGCACTTTAAGGACAGGGGGTTCTGGAGCTTTCTTT. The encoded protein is CASTLRTGGSGAFF.

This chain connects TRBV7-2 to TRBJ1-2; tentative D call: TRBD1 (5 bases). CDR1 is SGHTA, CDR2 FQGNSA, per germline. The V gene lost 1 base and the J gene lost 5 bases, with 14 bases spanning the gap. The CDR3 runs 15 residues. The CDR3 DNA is TGTGCCAGCAGCTTAGGCCGGGGCGCAGGGTATGGCTACACCTTC. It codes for CASSLGRGAGYGYTF.

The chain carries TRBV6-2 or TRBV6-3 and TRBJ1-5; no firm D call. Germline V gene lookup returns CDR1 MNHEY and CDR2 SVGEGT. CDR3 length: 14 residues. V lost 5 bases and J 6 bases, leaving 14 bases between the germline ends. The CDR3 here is CASSGNGLFQPQHF. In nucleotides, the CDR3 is TGTGCCAGCAGTGGTAACGGGTTGTTTCAGCCCCAGCATTTT.